This T cell receptor beta chain was captured by sequencing in a study of Graves' ophthalmopathy and Graves' hyperthyroidism. Notes on the study in general: A 13-signature model separated ophthalmopathy from stable hyperthyroidism, around 90% sensitivity, 65% to 82% specificity. Its predictions of ophthalmopathy progression gave the model 55% to 71% sensitivity and roughly 76% specificity.

This CDR3 has 17 residues. Germline V CDR1 and CDR2: LNHNV, YYDKDF (reference sequence). V was clipped by 7 bases and J by 5 bases, with 25 bases between them. Scientists amplified the TCR beta CDR3 regions from RNA transcripts. HTBI-primed RT-PCR formed the first round, and a multiplex PCR formed the second. TCRdb re-derived calls from the multiplex PCR reads in MiXCR, one entry per CDR3 protein. The table has about 57,000 distinct CDR3 sequences, under 55% seen once. This clonotype has at least ten counts. Antigen: not known. Sequenced sample: peripheral blood. The sequence derives from an adult woman with Graves' ophthalmopathy. The J gene is TRBJ2-3, the V gene TRBV15, with D possibly TRBD2 on 6 matching bases. CDR3 nucleotide sequence: TGTGCCACCACCAAAGAGGCGGTCGGGAGAGAGGTAGATACGCAGTATTTT. This sequence encodes CATTKEAVGREVDTQYF. Combining the CDR3 with reference TRBV15 and TRBJ2-3 gives the whole variable domain DAMVIQNPRYQVTQFGKPVTLSCSQTLNHNVMYWYQQKSSQAPKLLFHYYDKDFNNEADTPDNFQSRRPNTSFCFLDIRSPGLGDTAMYLCATTKEAVGREVDTQYFGPGTRLTVL.